These 21 T cell receptor beta chains were all obtained from the same sample, sequenced in a study of graft-versus-host responses after intestinal transplantation. Measured with immunoSEQ multiplex PCR; TCRdb has only the in-frame clones, and not every one. The sample holds some 25,000 clones; roughly 93% are singletons and the top ten take less than 0.55%. This sample comprised PBMCs, obtained 18 days after transplant. Receptors were obtained from a human patient who received an intestinal transplant, so some T cells may come from the graft donor.

The genes are TRBV7-9 and TRBJ2-3; D is ambiguous. The CDR3 loop spans 9 amino acids. V lost 7 bases and J lost 4, with 0 bases in between. Germline CDR1 is SEHNR and CDR2 is FQNEAQ (reference sequence). This chain's CDR3 is CASTDTQYF. CDR3 nucleotide sequence: TGTGCCAGCACAGATACGCAGTATTTT.

The rearrangement links TRBV29-1 to TRBJ1-3; D is ambiguous. V was shortened by 7 bases and J by 0 bases, with 10 bases between the two germline ends. The CDR3 consists of 13 residues. Germline V gene lookup returns CDR1 SQVTM and CDR2 ANQGSEA. CDR3 amino acids: CSARRNSGNTIYF. The CDR3 bases are TGCAGCGCTAGGAGGAACTCTGGAAACACCATATATTTT.

V gene TRBV21-1 combines with J gene TRBJ1-6; the D call in the table, TRBD1, was not verified against the DNA. TRBV21-1 is a pseudogene segment. The CDR3 runs to 14 residues. The CDR3 spells CASSKTDRDSPLHF. In DNA form, the CDR3 reads TGTGCCAGCAGCAAAACGGACAGGGATTCACCCCTCCACTTT.

This sequence joins TRBV2 and TRBJ1-1; TRBD1 matches at 7 bases. Trimming cost V 2 bases and J 8 bases; bases outside gene matches: 14. The CDR3 extends over 16 amino acids. Per germline, CDR1 SNHLY and CDR2 FYNNEI. The CDR3 DNA is TGTGCCAGCAGTGAAAGTTATGGGACAGCCGGCACCGAAGCTTTCTTT. Its protein product is CASSESYGTAGTEAFF.

Regarding this clone: Other DNA sequences from this sample encode an identical CDR3 as well. The chain has TRBV7-9 and TRBJ1-6; 9 positions match TRBD1. Germline values: CDR1 SEHNR, CDR2 FQNEAQ (reference sequence). The length of the CDR3 is 14 residues. V lost 4 bases, J lost 6 bases, and 1 base stayed unmatched. CDR3 DNA sequence: TGTGCCAGCAGCTGGGACAGGGTTAATTCACCCCTCCACTTT. Amino acid sequence: CASSWDRVNSPLHF.

V usage is TRBV4-1 and J usage is TRBJ2-3; TRBD2 might be the D (5 bases). Germline V gene data show CDR1 as MGHRA and CDR2 as YSYEKL. V shed 0 bases and J shed 4 bases, with 11 bases lying between them. The CDR3 is 15 amino acids. The CDR3 protein is CASSQDRTLPDTQYF. In nucleotides, the CDR3 is TGCGCCAGCAGCCAAGACAGGACTCTTCCAGATACGCAGTATTTT.

V is TRBV13 and J is TRBJ2-3, with D tentatively TRBD1 or TRBD2 (5 bases each). V lost 3 bases, J lost 0 bases, and 7 bases lay in between. This CDR3 is built from 14 residues. Germline V lookup: CDR1 PRHDT, CDR2 FYEKMQ (reference sequence). CDR3 sequence: CASSFEGSTDTQYF. For the CDR3, the DNA is TGTGCCAGCAGCTTTGAGGGGAGCACAGATACGCAGTATTTT.

The chain uses TRBV25-1 and TRBJ1-2; perhaps TRBD1 as D (6 bases). This CDR3 is built from 13 residues. V lost 10 bases and J lost 2, with 14 bases in between. The V gene's germline CDR1 is MGHDK and CDR2 SYGVNS. The CDR3 bases are TGTGCCACCTCGGGAGGGGGAAACTATGGCTACACCTTC. Translating it yields CATSGGGNYGYTF.

V usage is TRBV7-9 and J usage is TRBJ1-1; D call uncertain. Germline CDR1 and CDR2: SEHNR and FQNEAQ (reference sequence). The CDR3 has 11 residues. Trimming cost V 2 bases and J 8 bases, with 6 bases left between them. CDR3 nucleotides: TGTGCCAGCAGCTTATATCCAGAAGCTTTCTTT. It encodes CASSLYPEAFF.

The chain recombines TRBV7-7 with TRBJ2-1; TRBD2 aligns across 10 bases. In germline, CDR1 is SSHAT, CDR2 FNYEAQ (reference sequence). With 5 bases clipped from V and 5 bases from J, the junction kept 6 bases outside the gene matches. The CDR3 runs to 15 residues. CDR3 DNA sequence: TGTGCCAGCAGCATAAGCGGGGGGGCGCACAATGAGCAGTTCTTC. This translates into CASSISGGAHNEQFF.

V and J are TRBV15 and TRBJ1-4; the match to TRBD1 covers 8 bases. The CDR3 has 15 residues. The V segment lost 1 base and the J segment 5 bases; nucleotides outside the gene matches: 3. CDR1 and CDR2 from the germline V gene are LNHNV and YYDKDF (reference sequence). The CDR3 reads CATSRARQGNEKLFF. The CDR3 nucleotides are TGTGCCACCAGCAGAGCCAGACAGGGGAATGAAAAACTGTTTTTT.

The chain couples TRBV21-1 to TRBJ2-3; TRBD1 is the table's D call and was not checked against the DNA. TRBV21-1 is recorded as a pseudogene. The CDR3 is 10 residues long. This CDR3 reads CARGHQGEGF. CDR3 in DNA: TGTGCCAGGGGTCACCAGGGGGAAGGATTT.

The chain is built from TRBV2 and TRBJ2-1; D remains unclear. The V end lost 6 bases, the J end lost 5 bases, and 2 bases lay between the germline ends. The V gene's germline CDR1 is SNHLY and CDR2 FYNNEI. The CDR3 extends over 10 amino acids. The CDR3 here is CASRDNEQFF. In DNA form, the CDR3 reads TGTGCCAGCAGAGACAATGAGCAGTTCTTC.

The J gene is TRBJ2-7, the V gene TRBV9; D is unresolved. The V end lost 2 bases, the J end lost 2 bases, and 8 bases lay between the germline ends. Germline CDR1 SGDLS, CDR2 YYNGEE. The CDR3 runs to 13 residues. The CDR3: CASSVGGPYEQYF. The CDR3, as DNA: TGTGCCAGCAGCGTCGGTGGCCCCTACGAGCAGTACTTC.

This sequence joins TRBV30 and TRBJ2-5; 9 positions match TRBD2. Germline trimming cut 2 bases from V and 4 bases from J; bases unmatched to any gene: 2. The germline gives CDR1 GTSNPN, CDR2 SVGIG (reference sequence). The CDR3 is 13 amino acids. The DNA for the CDR3 is TGTGCCTGGAGTAGCGGGGGGCTAGAGACCCAGTACTTC. It yields the protein CAWSSGGLETQYF. Drawing the rest from reference TRBV30 and TRBJ2-5, the complete variable domain is SQTIHQWPATLVQPVGSPLSLECTVEGTSNPNLYWYRQAAGRGLQLLFYSVGIGQISSEVPQNLSASRPQDRQFILSSKKLLLSDSGFYLCAWSSGGLETQYFGPGTRLLVL.

The V gene is TRBV9, the J gene TRBJ2-7; D unclear. In germline, CDR1 is SGDLS, CDR2 YYNGEE. There are 14 residues in the CDR3. Trimming took 0 bases from V and 5 from J, leaving 12 bases between them. CDR3 in amino acids: CASSVAPGEDEQYF. CDR3 nucleotides: TGTGCCAGCAGCGTAGCCCCGGGTGAGGACGAGCAGTACTTC. The variable domain in full, completed from reference TRBV9 and TRBJ2-7, reads DSGVTQTPKHLITATGQRVTLRCSPRSGDLSVYWYQQSLDQGLQFLIQYYNGEERAKGNILERFSAQQFPDLHSELNLSSLELGDSALYFCASSVAPGEDEQYFGPGTRLTVT.

This chain uses TRBV6-6 with TRBJ1-5; D unclear. This CDR3 is 16 amino acids long. V shed 6 bases and J shed 0 bases, with 15 bases lying between them. Germline CDR1 and CDR2: MNHNY and SVGAGI (reference sequence). The CDR3 sequence: CASSAGQVYSNQPQHF. In nucleotides, the CDR3 is TGTGCCAGCAGCGCCGGGCAGGTCTATAGCAATCAGCCCCAGCATTTT.

The genes are TRBV19 and TRBJ1-5; D uncertain. Trimming pared 1 base from V and 6 bases from J, leaving 7 bases between. The germline V gene encodes CDR1 LNHDA and CDR2 SQIVND (reference sequence). There are 13 residues in the CDR3. CDR3 in amino acids: CASSIGFGQPQHF. The CDR3 nucleotides read TGTGCCAGTAGTATAGGGTTCGGTCAGCCCCAGCATTTT.

This clone has just one count. The J gene is TRBJ1-2, the V gene TRBV19; D is unresolved. Trimming took 0 bases from V and 0 from J, leaving 11 bases between them. The CDR3 is 16 residues long. Germline CDR1 and CDR2: LNHDA and SQIVND (reference sequence). In DNA form, the CDR3 reads TGTGCCAGTAGTATAGATCTATTTCCCCCTAACTATGGCTACACCTTC. As protein: CASSIDLFPPNYGYTF.

V is TRBV19 and J is TRBJ1-5, with a possible D match to TRBD1 (6 bases). The germline V and J ends were trimmed by 7 bases and 0 bases, with 16 bases remaining between them. This CDR3 has 16 residues. CDR1 is LNHDA, CDR2 SQIVND, per germline (reference sequence). CDR3 sequence: CASTRRTEDSNQPQHF. In DNA, the CDR3 is TGTGCCAGTACTAGAAGGACAGAAGATAGCAATCAGCCCCAGCATTTT.

V and J are TRBV10-3 and TRBJ2-1; D tentatively reads TRBD1 or TRBD2 (6 bases each). CDR1 is ENHRY, CDR2 SYGVKD, per germline. Between the trimmed V and J ends, which lost 0 bases and 6 bases, there was a span of 18 bases. The CDR3 loop spans 17 amino acids. The CDR3 sequence is CAISESGWGAPANEQFF. The CDR3 DNA sequence: TGTGCCATCAGTGAGTCGGGGTGGGGGGCACCCGCCAATGAGCAGTTCTTC.